Listed below are T cell receptor beta chains from one sample, sequenced in a study of T cell changes during pregnancy in multiple sclerosis. The assay was immunoSEQ multiplex PCR, and TCRdb's table has in-frame clones only and misses some. There are tens of thousands of clones in the sample; around 96% occur only once, and 2% to 2.5% lies in the top ten. This specimen consisted of CD8+ T cells from peripheral blood mononuclear cells, obtained after pregnancy. Receptors originate from a female donor with multiple sclerosis, enrolled in a pregnancy study. Each CDR3 is given without its conserved first and last residue. The D gene is left open where the match is weak. Expanded clones get a size class; other rows say once, few or many, or leave the size out.

ASSWGPGTAQDTQY TRBJ2-3 once TRBD1 TRBV5-4
ASSAPGQGHIDTQY TRBJ2-3 NA TRBD1 TRBV11-2
ASSGSSLEVEQY NA NA NA TRBV6-5
ASSLSRAGTEAF TRBJ1-1 NA NA TRBV27
ASSRGSSEAF TRBJ1-1 NA NA TRBV28
ASSLYRGGETQY TRBJ2-5 NA NA TRBV27
ATRGGNQPQH TRBJ1-5 NA NA TRBV15
ASTKRPAGTGTYEQY TRBJ2-7 NA TRBD1 TRBV5-5
ASSLSRVLYEQY TRBJ2-7 NA NA TRBV28
ASSLGQTAGYT TRBJ1-2 once TRBD1 TRBV7-9
ASSEATSGYEQY TRBJ2-7 NA TRBD2 TRBV27
ASSPGQGELF TRBJ2-2 NA NA TRBV5-6
ASSKAGLVREQY TRBJ2-7 NA NA TRBV5-6
ASSIGNGVRAF TRBJ1-1 once NA TRBV19
ASSLNPASERVYNEQF TRBJ2-1 NA NA TRBV11-2
ASSQVRGNTEAF TRBJ1-1 few NA TRBV4-1
ASSRGGPYSNQPQH TRBJ1-5 once NA TRBV10-1
ASSLAGRGRSYNEQF TRBJ2-1 NA NA TRBV11-1